Following are 22 T cell receptor beta chains from one sample sequenced in a study of shared clonotypes between healthy human individuals. The protocol was immunoSEQ multiplex PCR, while the TCRdb copy is restricted to in-frame clones and leaves out a portion. The sample yields around 1,000,000 clones, 70% to 85% seen once. Sequencing was performed on memory CD4+ T cells from PBMCs. Documented subset: CD45RA-negative fraction. The source of these receptors is a young man in good health. Some clones in this sample may be carry-over from other donors' samples.

V gene TRBV11-2 combines with J gene TRBJ2-3; D is perhaps TRBD2 (7 bases). CDR1 and CDR2 from the germline V gene are SGHAT and FQNNGV. The CDR3 covers 17 residues. Trimming stripped 3 bases from V and 3 bases from J, with 19 bases between. CDR3 coding DNA: TGTGCCAGCAGCTTTCGCTTGGGGGCTAGCGGTACAGATACGCAGTATTTT. This translates into CASSFRLGASGTDTQYF. Full variable domain (outside the CDR3, taken from reference TRBV11-2 and TRBJ2-3): EAGVAQSPRYKIIEKRQSVAFWCNPISGHATLYWYQQILGQGPKLLIQFQNNGVVDDSQLPKDRFSAERLKGVDSTLKIQPAKLEDSAVYLCASSFRLGASGTDTQYFGPGTRLTVL.

This clone came up once. Other DNA sequences from this sample encode an identical CDR3 as well. This chain uses TRBV11-3 with TRBJ1-3, with D perhaps matching TRBD1 (5 bases). V lost 4 bases and J lost 0, with 7 bases in between. Germline lookup yields CDR1 SGHNT and CDR2 YENEEA. CDR3 length: 14 residues. For the CDR3, the DNA is TGTGCCAGCAGCTCCGGGGGCTCTGGAAACACCATATATTTT. Its protein product is CASSSGGSGNTIYF.

This clone has just one count. This chain uses TRBV9 with TRBJ2-6; tentatively, D is TRBD1 (5 bases). Trimming pared 5 bases from V and 2 bases from J, leaving 5 bases between. The CDR3 is made up of 13 amino acids. The germline V gene encodes CDR1 SGDLS and CDR2 YYNGEE. The DNA for the CDR3 is TGTGCCAGCAGGGACACTGGGGCCAACGTCCTGACTTTC. This translates into CASRDTGANVLTF.

The chain uses TRBV5-6 and TRBJ1-2; 7 bases match TRBD1. The CDR3 covers 16 residues. Trimming cost V 4 bases and J 0 bases; bases outside gene matches: 9. From germline, CDR1 is SGHDT and CDR2 YYEEEE. The CDR3 region is CASSKRTGLTNYGYTF. The CDR3 nucleotides are TGTGCCAGCAGCAAAAGGACAGGCCTCACTAACTATGGCTACACCTTC.

The chain joins TRBV29-1 to TRBJ2-3; maybe TRBD1 (5 bases). Germline V gene data show CDR1 as SQVTM and CDR2 as ANQGSEA. The germline V and J ends were trimmed by 0 bases and 6 bases, with 7 bases remaining between them. This CDR3 has 12 residues. CDR3 in DNA: TGCAGCGTTGAAGATGGGGCGGATACGCAGTATTTT. This gives the protein CSVEDGADTQYF.

This clone was counted a few times. Other DNA sequences in this sample translate to the same CDR3. The V call is TRBV10-3, the J call TRBJ2-7; D not resolved. Germline V gene data show CDR1 as ENHRY and CDR2 as SYGVKD. Trimming cost V 4 bases and J 4 bases, with 5 bases left between them. CDR3 length equals 11 residues. The DNA of the CDR3 is TGTGCCATCAGTGTGGAATACGAGCAGTACTTC. It codes for CAISVEYEQYF.

The V and J genes are TRBV27 and TRBJ2-3; 12 bases agree with TRBD2. CDR1 and CDR2 (germline): MNHEY, SMNVEV (reference sequence). Germline trimming cut 2 bases from V and 4 bases from J; bases unmatched to any gene: 10. This CDR3 has 18 residues. The CDR3 protein is CASSLMTSGRFSSDTQYF. As DNA, the CDR3 is TGTGCCAGCAGTTTAATGACTAGCGGGAGATTCAGCTCAGATACGCAGTATTTT.

The chain uses TRBV9 and TRBJ2-2; unclear D gene. CDR1 SGDLS and CDR2 YYNGEE come from the germline V gene. The V end lost 4 bases, the J end lost 3 bases, and 16 bases lay between the germline ends. This CDR3 comprises 16 residues. DNA for the CDR3: TGTGCCAGCAGCCCCCGGGTCATATGGGACACCGGGGAGCTGTTTTTT. Residues: CASSPRVIWDTGELFF. Full variable domain (remainder filled in from reference TRBV9 and TRBJ2-2): DSGVTQTPKHLITATGQRVTLRCSPRSGDLSVYWYQQSLDQGLQFLIQYYNGEERAKGNILERFSAQQFPDLHSELNLSSLELGDSALYFCASSPRVIWDTGELFFGEGSRLTVL.

The chain joins TRBV28 to TRBJ2-7, with unresolved D. V shed 7 bases and J shed 0 bases, with 10 bases lying between them. The length of the CDR3 is 13 residues. Germline loops: CDR1 MDHEN, CDR2 SYDVKM. This chain's CDR3 is CASKPRSSYEQYF. As DNA, the CDR3 is TGTGCCAGCAAGCCACGCAGCTCCTACGAGCAGTACTTC.

This clone was seen more than once but under ten times. V gene TRBV7-6 combines with J gene TRBJ2-5, with a possible D match to TRBD2 (6 bases). The CDR3 extends over 15 amino acids. The germline V gene has CDR1 SGHVS and CDR2 FNYEAQ. The V gene lost 5 bases and the J gene lost 7 bases, with 20 bases spanning the gap. CDR3 sequence reads: CASSPLRGKLGTQYF. The CDR3 nucleotides are TGTGCCAGCAGCCCCCTCCGGGGGAAGTTGGGGACCCAGTACTTC. Filled out from reference TRBV7-6 and TRBJ2-5, the complete variable domain reads GAGVSQSPRYKVTKRGQDVALRCDPISGHVSLYWYRQALGQGPEFLTYFNYEAQQDKSGLPNDRFSAERPEGSISTLTIQRTEQRDSAMYRCASSPLRGKLGTQYFGPGTRLLVL.

The V gene is TRBV29-1, the J gene TRBJ2-7; TRBD1 aligns across 7 bases. Per the germline V gene, CDR1 is SQVTM and CDR2 is ANQGSEA. The CDR3 runs to 15 residues. Losses at the gene ends were 2 bases for V and 4 bases for J; bases not matched to a gene: 11. CDR3 bases: TGCAGCGTTGAAAGGCCGACAGGGAACCCGTACGAGCAGTACTTC. Protein: CSVERPTGNPYEQYF.

A remark on this clone: This may come from a read error, since a much larger clone is one base off. Additional DNA sequences in this sample encode the identical CDR3. The CDR3 sequence: CASSSGQGGNQPQHF. The CDR3 coding sequence is TGTGCCAGCAGCTCGGGACAGGGTGGTAATCAGCCCCAGCATTTT. This chain connects TRBV5-6 to TRBJ1-5; 9 bases agree with TRBD1. V was clipped by 3 bases and J by 4 bases; unmatched bases: 5. Germline CDR1 reads SGHDT; CDR2 reads YYEEEE. The CDR3 contains 15 residues.

V usage is TRBV9 and J usage is TRBJ2-7; no firm D call. V was pared by 4 bases and J by 6 bases, with 14 bases between. Germline CDR1 reads SGDLS; CDR2 reads YYNGEE. This CDR3 spans 13 amino acids. The CDR3 DNA reads TGTGCCAGCAGCCCAGTTATTCTTGGCGAGCAGTACTTC. It is translated as CASSPVILGEQYF.

V is TRBV6-6 and J is TRBJ2-2; D might be TRBD1 (5 bases). CDR3 length: 13 residues. Trimming stripped 0 bases from V and 10 bases from J, with 9 bases between. CDR1 MNHNY and CDR2 SVGAGI come from the germline V gene (reference sequence). CDR3 coding DNA: TGTGCCAGCAGTTACTCCAGGGTTGAGGAGCTGTTTTTT. It specifies CASSYSRVEELFF.

V gene TRBV6-5 combines with J gene TRBJ2-1; a possible D gene is TRBD2 (5 bases). Trimming left V 5 bases short and J 6 bases short, with 17 bases between. The CDR3 contains 15 residues. Germline-derived CDR1 and CDR2 are MNHEY and SVGAGI. The CDR3 DNA reads TGTGCCAGCAGTCCGATACGGGGAGTGGGCAATGAGCAGTTCTTC. Its translation: CASSPIRGVGNEQFF.

The chain recombines TRBV5-1 with TRBJ1-3; no clear D. The CDR3 extends over 15 amino acids. Looked up from germline, CDR1 is SGHRS and CDR2 is YFSETQ. V gave up 0 bases and J gave up 4 bases, with 11 bases separating them. CDR3 residues: CASSLAATRGNTIYF. As DNA, the CDR3 is TGCGCCAGCAGCTTGGCAGCAACCCGGGGAAACACCATATATTTT. Combining the CDR3 with reference TRBV5-1 and TRBJ1-3 gives the whole variable domain KAGVTQTPRYLIKTRGQQVTLSCSPISGHRSVSWYQQTPGQGLQFLFEYFSETQRNKGNFPGRFSGRQFSNSRSEMNVSTLELGDSALYLCASSLAATRGNTIYFGEGSWLTVV.

The chain joins TRBV10-1 to TRBJ2-7; 8 nucleotides line up with TRBD2. The V segment lost 10 bases and the J segment 0 bases; nucleotides outside the gene matches: 20. Germline CDR1 reads WNHNN; CDR2 reads SYGVQD (reference sequence). The CDR3 totals 18 residues. In nucleotides, the CDR3 is TGCGCCATTTCAACGGTCCTCTCACGACTAGCGTGCTCCTACGAGCAGTACTTC. It yields the protein CAISTVLSRLACSYEQYF.

This clone has only one observation. The gene calls are TRBV4-3 and TRBJ1-2; 8 bases map to TRBD1. Germline V lookup: CDR1 LGHNA, CDR2 YSLEER. Germline trimming cut 0 bases from V and 8 bases from J; bases unmatched to any gene: 14. This CDR3 is 17 amino acids long. DNA for the CDR3: TGCGCCAGCAGCCAAGATTCGGCCAGGGGGCAAACGGGGGGCTACACCTTC. As protein: CASSQDSARGQTGGYTF.

The count of this clone is one. This chain joins TRBV28 and TRBJ2-7; D may be TRBD1 or TRBD2 (5 bases each). V lost 10 bases and J lost 2, with 21 bases in between. Germline V gene sequence: CDR1 MDHEN, CDR2 SYDVKM. The CDR3 loop spans 15 amino acids. The CDR3 protein is CATELPGRTPYEQYF. In nucleotides, the CDR3 is TGTGCCACCGAGTTACCGGGACGGACCCCCTACGAGCAGTACTTC.

The chain couples TRBV6-5 to TRBJ2-2; 7 positions match TRBD1. This CDR3 contains 14 residues. Per germline, CDR1 MNHEY and CDR2 SVGAGI. Trimming at V came to 5 bases and at J to 3 bases, leaving 3 bases not matched to a gene. CDR3 in amino acids: CASSAGTDTGELFF. The CDR3 coding sequence is TGTGCCAGCAGTGCCGGGACAGACACCGGGGAGCTGTTTTTT.

V gene TRBV7-9 combines with J gene TRBJ1-1, with D maybe TRBD1 (5 bases). CDR3 size: 15 residues. Looked up from germline, CDR1 is SEHNR and CDR2 is FQNEAQ (reference sequence). The V end lost 5 bases, the J end lost 1 base, and 14 bases lay between the germline ends. This chain's CDR3 is CASSPTTAPNTEAFF. Written as DNA, the CDR3 is TGTGCCAGCAGCCCAACGACAGCGCCGAACACTGAAGCTTTCTTT.

As concerns this clone: Other nucleotide sequences in the sample specify the same CDR3. V and J are TRBV5-1 and TRBJ2-3, with D hard to call. Trimming took 0 bases from V and 0 from J, leaving 5 bases between them. CDR3 size: 14 residues. In germline, CDR1 is SGHRS, CDR2 YFSETQ. CDR3 DNA: TGCGCCAGCAGCTTGGCCACTAGCACAGATACGCAGTATTTT. It is translated as CASSLATSTDTQYF.